This T cell receptor (beta chain) was observed in a study of identical twins. Regarding the study as a whole: Donors were not followed over many years; analysis was cross-sectional.

MiXCR, applied by TCRdb to the 5' RACE reads, yields one record per CDR3 protein. This repertoire shows some 630,000 distinct CDR3 sequences, just over 7% found once; its top ten account for around 1.6%. V lost 8 bases and J lost 0, with 12 bases in between. The CDR3 runs to 13 residues. The germline gives CDR1 SQVTM, CDR2 ANQGSEA. This clonotype was seen at least ten times. The antigen is undetermined. The same sample was also used in a study of yellow fever vaccine responses in identical twins. That work contributes: The T cell response to vaccination in identical twins was reportedly partly convergent and partly personalized.

This clonotype was obtained from a young woman in good health. This sequence joins TRBV29-1 and TRBJ2-3; D is unclear. The sequencing sample was made of PBMCs. The CDR3 is CSHEMSSTDTQYF. The CDR3, as DNA: TGCAGCCATGAAATGAGTAGCACAGATACGCAGTATTTT.